This T cell receptor beta chain is from a study of technical replicates of blood from a handful of donors. The J segment lost 5 bases and the V segment lost 8 bases, leaving 11 bases of the junction unmatched. CDR3 length: 15 residues. Germline assignment: CDR1 MNHEY and CDR2 SVGAGI. Profiling relied on immunoSEQ multiplex PCR, and the TCRdb table lists in-frame clones only, not all of them. The top ten clones hold 0.36% of a sample with over 85,000 clones, approximately 95% of them seen once. The chain joins TRBV6-5 to TRBJ2-1; TRBD2 matches 8 bases. Sequenced sample: T cells isolated from PBMCs. This clonotype was sampled from a human donor in good health. The CDR3 sequence is CASRLTAGDDNEQFF. The CDR3 coding sequence is TGTGCCAGCCGCCTTACAGCGGGAGATGACAATGAGCAGTTCTTC.